This T cell receptor (beta chain) was observed in a study of blood T cell repertoires in COVID-19. Study overall: There were acute and convalescent COVID-19 samples, and they came from the United States, Italy and Spain. Sources were T cells, B-cell-depleted T cells, or PBMCs; the material itself was cDNA or gDNA.

This clone has just a few counts. Authors' data handling: How many nucleated cells were present was estimated from reference gene primer amplification. Profiling relied on immunoSEQ multiplex PCR, and the TCRdb table lists in-frame clones only, not all of them. V, J and clone size derive from that table, while D and trimming were established from the DNA sequence. The sample lists tens of thousands of clones, 87% occurring once. Germline V gene data show CDR1 as SGHDN and CDR2 as FVKESK. The CDR3 length is 15 residues. Trimming shortened V by 5 bases and J by 5 bases, and 13 bases separated the two germline ends.

The material sequenced was peripheral blood. The source is a human donor in a cohort sampled during active COVID-19. The chain combines TRBV14 with TRBJ1-6, with TRBD1 as a possible D gene (6 bases). This chain's CDR3 is CASSTRTANNSPLHF. For the CDR3, the DNA is TGTGCCAGCAGCACCCGGACAGCAAATAATTCACCCCTCCACTTT.